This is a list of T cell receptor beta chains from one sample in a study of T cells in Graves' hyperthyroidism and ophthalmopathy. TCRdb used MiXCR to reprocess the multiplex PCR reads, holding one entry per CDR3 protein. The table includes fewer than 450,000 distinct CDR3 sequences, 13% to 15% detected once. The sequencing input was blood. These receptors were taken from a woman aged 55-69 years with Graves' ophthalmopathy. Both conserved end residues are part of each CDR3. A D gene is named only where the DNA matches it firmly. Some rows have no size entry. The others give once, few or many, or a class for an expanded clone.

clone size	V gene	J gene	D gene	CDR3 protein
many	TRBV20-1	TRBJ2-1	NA	CSALGGGNEQFF
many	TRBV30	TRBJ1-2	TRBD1	CALQLDRGLYGYTF
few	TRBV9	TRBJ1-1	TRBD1	CASSSRAGGTEAFF
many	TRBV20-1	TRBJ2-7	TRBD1	CSAPPPPGRGSYEQYF
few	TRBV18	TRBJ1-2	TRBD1	CASSPTGGGDGYTF
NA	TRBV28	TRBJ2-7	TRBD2	CASSLGGGWEQYF
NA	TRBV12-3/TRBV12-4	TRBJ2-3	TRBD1	CASSFGGQGGDTQYF
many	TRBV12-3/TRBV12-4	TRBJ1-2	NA	CASSPRRVVGYGYTF
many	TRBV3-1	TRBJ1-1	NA	CASSQSRTGGNTEAFF
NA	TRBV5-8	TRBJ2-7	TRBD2	CASSTRTSGSWINEQYF
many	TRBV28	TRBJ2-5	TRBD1	CASNPGQVGETQYF
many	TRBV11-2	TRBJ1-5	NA	CASSRGVDQPQHF
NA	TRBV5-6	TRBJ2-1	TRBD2	CASSWRTSGKNDNEQFF
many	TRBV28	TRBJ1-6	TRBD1	CASSLTGNSPLHF
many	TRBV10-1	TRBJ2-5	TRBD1	CASMGQGGTQYF
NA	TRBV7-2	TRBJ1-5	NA	CASSLLGAPSNQPQHF
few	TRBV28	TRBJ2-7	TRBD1	CASRAGGTGLRSSYEQYF
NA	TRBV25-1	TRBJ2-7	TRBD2	CASSFNPGTSGGTYEQYF
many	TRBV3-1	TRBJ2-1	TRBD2	CASSTSGRANEQFF
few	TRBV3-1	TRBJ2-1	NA	CASSHTRNEQFF
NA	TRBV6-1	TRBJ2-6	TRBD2	CASSLPGLAGYSGANVLTF
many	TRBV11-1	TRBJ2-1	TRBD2	CASSAGTSGSASYNEQFF
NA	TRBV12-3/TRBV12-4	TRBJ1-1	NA	CASTRDGGNTEAFF
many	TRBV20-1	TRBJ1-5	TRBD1	CSARGRQGHGNQPQHF
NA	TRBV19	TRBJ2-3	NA	CASSIPGSGTDTQYF
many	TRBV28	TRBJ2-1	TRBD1	CASSPGTGGFEQFF
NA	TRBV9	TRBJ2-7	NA	CASSVGFGSYEQYF
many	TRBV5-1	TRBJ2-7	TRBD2	CASSLAREGPSYEQYF
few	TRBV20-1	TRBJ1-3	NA	CSARNLDRSSGNTIYF
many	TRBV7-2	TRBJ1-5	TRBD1	CASSSDRGQSNQPQHF
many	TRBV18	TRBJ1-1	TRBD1	CASSPPTGSYTEAFF
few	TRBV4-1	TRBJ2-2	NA	CASSQPGRTGELFF
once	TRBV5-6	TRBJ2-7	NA	CASSGGTATYEQYF
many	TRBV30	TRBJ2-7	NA	CAWSYTGYEQYF
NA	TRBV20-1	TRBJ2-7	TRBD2	CSARGGTSGNEQYF
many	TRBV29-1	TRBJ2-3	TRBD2	CSVTGAGGTTDTQYF